This TCR beta chain was captured in a study of cytomegalovirus exposure and HLA in healthy donors. In the case of this clone: Its specificity is not known.

PCR amplification relied on 60 Vbeta primers (plus 13 Jbeta primers). The data were produced by immunoSEQ multiplex PCR, yet TCRdb's version contains in-frame clones alone and is incomplete. In the table there are roughly 200,000 clones, 79% of which are singletons. CDR1 is MGHDK and CDR2 is SYGVNS in the germline V gene. The CDR3 runs 13 residues. V shed 4 bases and J shed 8 bases, with 14 bases lying between them. Study-wide findings and caveats: Under in vitro conditions, a few CMV-associated chains were confirmed as specific for CMV antigens. Upon later analysis, HLA-associated TCR beta chains proved more clonally expanded than other, equally common chains. Roughly uniform sequencing depth across donors was assumed, possibly incorrectly.

The sequencing sample was made of PBMCs. The gene calls are TRBV25-1 and TRBJ1-1; tentatively, D is TRBD1 (6 bases). The receptor was isolated from a girl under 18 in good health and CMV-seropositive. This CDR3 reads CASSVTGTLEAFF. CDR3 DNA: TGTGCCAGCAGTGTAACCGGGACATTAGAAGCTTTCTTT.